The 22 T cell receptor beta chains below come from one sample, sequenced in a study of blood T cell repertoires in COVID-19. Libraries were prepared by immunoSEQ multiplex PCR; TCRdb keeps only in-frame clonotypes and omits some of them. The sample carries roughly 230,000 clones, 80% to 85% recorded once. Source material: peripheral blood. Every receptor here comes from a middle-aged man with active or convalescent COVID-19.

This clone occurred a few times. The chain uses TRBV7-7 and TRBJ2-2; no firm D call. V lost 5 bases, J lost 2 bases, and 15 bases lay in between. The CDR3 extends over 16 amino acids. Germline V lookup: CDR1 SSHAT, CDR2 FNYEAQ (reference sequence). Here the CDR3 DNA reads TGTGCCAGCAGCCTACTGGCGGCGAAAAACACCGGGGAGCTGTTTTTT. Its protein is CASSLLAAKNTGELFF.

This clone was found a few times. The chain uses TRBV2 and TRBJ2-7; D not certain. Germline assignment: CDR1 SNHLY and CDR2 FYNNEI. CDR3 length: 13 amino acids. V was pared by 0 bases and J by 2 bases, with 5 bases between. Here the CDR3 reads CASSEAGAYEQYF. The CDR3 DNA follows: TGTGCCAGCAGTGAAGCGGGCGCCTACGAGCAGTACTTC.

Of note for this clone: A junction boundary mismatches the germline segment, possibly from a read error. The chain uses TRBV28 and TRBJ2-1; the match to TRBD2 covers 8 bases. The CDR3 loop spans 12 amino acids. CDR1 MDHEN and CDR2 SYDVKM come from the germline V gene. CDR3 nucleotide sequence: TGTGCCAGCAGTCCCCAAGCGGGGGCCCCGGTCTTC. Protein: CASSPQAGAPVF.

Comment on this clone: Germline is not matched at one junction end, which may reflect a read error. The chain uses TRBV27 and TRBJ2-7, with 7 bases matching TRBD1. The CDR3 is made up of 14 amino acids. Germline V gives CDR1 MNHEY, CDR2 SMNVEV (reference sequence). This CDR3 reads CATSGAGGTYEQYF. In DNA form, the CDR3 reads TGTGCCACCAGTGGGGCAGGGGGAACCTACGAGCAGTACTTC.

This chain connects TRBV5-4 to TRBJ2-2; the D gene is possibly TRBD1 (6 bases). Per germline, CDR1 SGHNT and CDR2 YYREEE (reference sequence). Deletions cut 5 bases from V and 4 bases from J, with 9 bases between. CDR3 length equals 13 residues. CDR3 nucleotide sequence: TGTGCCAGCAGGACAGGACTCACCGGGGAGCTGTTTTTT. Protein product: CASRTGLTGELFF. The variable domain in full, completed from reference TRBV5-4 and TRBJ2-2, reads ETGVTQSPTHLIKTRGQQVTLRCSSQSGHNTVSWYQQALGQGPQFIFQYYREEENGRGNFPPRFSGLQFPNYSSELNVNALELDDSALYLCASRTGLTGELFFGEGSRLTVL.

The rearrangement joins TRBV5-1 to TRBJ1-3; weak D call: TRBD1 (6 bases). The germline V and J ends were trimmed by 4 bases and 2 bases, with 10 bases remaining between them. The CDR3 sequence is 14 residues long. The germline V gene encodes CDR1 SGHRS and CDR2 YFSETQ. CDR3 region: CASSPGTTGNTIYF. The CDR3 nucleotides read TGCGCCAGCAGCCCGGGGACAACTGGAAACACCATATATTTT.

The CDR3 reads CASSVTGQGEQYF. CDR3 coding DNA: TGTGCCAGCAGCGTGACAGGTCAGGGGGAGCAGTACTTC. The chain is built from TRBV9 and TRBJ2-7; D perhaps matches TRBD1 (6 bases). Trimming removed 2 bases from V and 7 bases from J, with 13 bases in between. Germline V CDR1 and CDR2: SGDLS, YYNGEE. The CDR3 contains 13 residues.

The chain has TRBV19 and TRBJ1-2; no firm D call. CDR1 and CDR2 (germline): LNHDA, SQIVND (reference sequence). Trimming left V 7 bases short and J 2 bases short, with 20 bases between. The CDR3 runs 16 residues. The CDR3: CASKANPGGTNYGYTF. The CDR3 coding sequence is TGTGCCAGTAAGGCCAATCCCGGCGGAACCAACTATGGCTACACCTTC.

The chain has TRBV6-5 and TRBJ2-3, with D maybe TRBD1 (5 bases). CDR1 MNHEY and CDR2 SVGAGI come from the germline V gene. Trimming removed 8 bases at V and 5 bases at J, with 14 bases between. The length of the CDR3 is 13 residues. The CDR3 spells CASHYKGLDTQYF. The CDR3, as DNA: TGTGCCAGCCATTACAAGGGGTTAGATACGCAGTATTTT.

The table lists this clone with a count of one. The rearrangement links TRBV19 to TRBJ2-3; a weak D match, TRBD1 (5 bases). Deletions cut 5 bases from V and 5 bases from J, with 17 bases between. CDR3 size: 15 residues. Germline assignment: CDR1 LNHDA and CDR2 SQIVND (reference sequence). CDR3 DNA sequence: TGTGCCAGTAGTCCTTCGGTCAGGGCTGGAGATACGCAGTATTTT. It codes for CASSPSVRAGDTQYF.

The CDR3 DNA sequence: TGTGCCAGCAGTCCGAACGGGGGTAGCAATCAGCCCCAGCATTTT. Protein sequence: CASSPNGGSNQPQHF. The chain recombines TRBV6-5 with TRBJ1-5; tentative D call: TRBD1 (5 bases). The CDR3 contains 15 residues. V gave up 5 bases and J gave up 0 bases, with 11 bases separating them. Germline CDR1 MNHEY, CDR2 SVGAGI.

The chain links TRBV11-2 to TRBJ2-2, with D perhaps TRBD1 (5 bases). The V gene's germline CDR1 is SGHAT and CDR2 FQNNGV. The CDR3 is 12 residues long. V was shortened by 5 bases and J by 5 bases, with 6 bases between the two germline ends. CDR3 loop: CASSHRTGELFF. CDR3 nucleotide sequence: TGTGCCAGCAGCCACAGGACCGGGGAGCTGTTTTTT. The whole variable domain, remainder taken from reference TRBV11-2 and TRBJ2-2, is EAGVAQSPRYKIIEKRQSVAFWCNPISGHATLYWYQQILGQGPKLLIQFQNNGVVDDSQLPKDRFSAERLKGVDSTLKIQPAKLEDSAVYLCASSHRTGELFFGEGSRLTVL.

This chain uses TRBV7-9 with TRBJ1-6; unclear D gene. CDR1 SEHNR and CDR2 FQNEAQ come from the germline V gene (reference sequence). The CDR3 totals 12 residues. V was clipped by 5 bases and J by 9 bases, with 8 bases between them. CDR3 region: CASSPPSSPLHF. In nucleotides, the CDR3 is TGTGCCAGCAGCCCGCCCAGTTCACCCCTCCACTTT.

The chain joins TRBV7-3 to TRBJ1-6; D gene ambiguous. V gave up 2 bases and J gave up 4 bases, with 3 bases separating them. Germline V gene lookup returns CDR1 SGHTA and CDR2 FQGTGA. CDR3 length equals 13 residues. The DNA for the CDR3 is TGTGCCAGCAGCTTATTATATAATTCACCCCTCCACTTT. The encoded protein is CASSLLYNSPLHF.

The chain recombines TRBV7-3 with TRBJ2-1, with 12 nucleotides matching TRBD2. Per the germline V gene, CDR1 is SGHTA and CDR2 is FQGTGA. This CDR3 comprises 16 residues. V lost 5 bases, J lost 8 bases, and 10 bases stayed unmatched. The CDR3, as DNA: TGTGCCAGCAGCCCGAGGCCTAGCGGGGGGGCCTATGAGCAGTTCTTC. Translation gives CASSPRPSGGAYEQFF.

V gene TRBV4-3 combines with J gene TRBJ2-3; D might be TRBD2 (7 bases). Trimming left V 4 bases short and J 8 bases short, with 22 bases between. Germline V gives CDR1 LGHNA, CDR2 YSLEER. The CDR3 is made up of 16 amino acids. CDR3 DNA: TGCGCCAGCAGCCGCCTTGGGGGGGCACGGGCTGCTACGCAGTATTTT. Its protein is CASSRLGGARAATQYF.

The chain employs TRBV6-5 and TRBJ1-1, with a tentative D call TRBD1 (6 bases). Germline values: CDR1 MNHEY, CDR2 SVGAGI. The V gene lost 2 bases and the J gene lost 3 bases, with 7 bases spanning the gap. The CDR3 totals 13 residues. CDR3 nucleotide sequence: TGTGCCAGCAGTTACACAGGGTACACTGAAGCTTTCTTT. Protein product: CASSYTGYTEAFF.

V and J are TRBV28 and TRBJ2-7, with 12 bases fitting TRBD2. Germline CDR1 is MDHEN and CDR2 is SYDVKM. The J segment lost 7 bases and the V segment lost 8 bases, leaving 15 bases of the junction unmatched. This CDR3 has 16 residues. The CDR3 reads CASGIGASGGALEQYF. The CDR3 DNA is TGTGCCAGCGGAATCGGGGCTAGCGGGGGGGCTCTAGAGCAGTACTTC.

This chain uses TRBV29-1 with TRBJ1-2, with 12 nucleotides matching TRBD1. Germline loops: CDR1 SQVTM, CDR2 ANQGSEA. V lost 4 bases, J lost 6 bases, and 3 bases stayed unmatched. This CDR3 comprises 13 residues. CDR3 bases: TGCAGCGTTGTGGGACAGGGGGCAGATGGCTACACCTTC. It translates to CSVVGQGADGYTF.

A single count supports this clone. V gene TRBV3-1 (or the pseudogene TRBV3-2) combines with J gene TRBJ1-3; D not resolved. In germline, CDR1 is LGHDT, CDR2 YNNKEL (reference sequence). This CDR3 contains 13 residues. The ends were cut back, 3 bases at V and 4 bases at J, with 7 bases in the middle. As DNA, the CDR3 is TGTGCCAGCAGCCAGGGCCAGGGAAACACCATATATTTT. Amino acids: CASSQGQGNTIYF.

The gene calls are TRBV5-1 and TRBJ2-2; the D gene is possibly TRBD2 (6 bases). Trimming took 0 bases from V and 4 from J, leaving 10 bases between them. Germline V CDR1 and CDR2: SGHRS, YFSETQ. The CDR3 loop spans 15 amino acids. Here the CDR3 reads CASSLDIGGTGELFF. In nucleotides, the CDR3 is TGCGCCAGCAGCTTGGATATCGGGGGCACCGGGGAGCTGTTTTTT. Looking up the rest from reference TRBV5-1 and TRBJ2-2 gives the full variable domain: KAGVTQTPRYLIKTRGQQVTLSCSPISGHRSVSWYQQTPGQGLQFLFEYFSETQRNKGNFPGRFSGRQFSNSRSEMNVSTLELGDSALYLCASSLDIGGTGELFFGEGSRLTVL.

In nucleotides, the CDR3 is TGTGCCAGCAGTGAAGCGACGACAGTCCCTTCCTACGAGCAGTACTTC. Protein sequence: CASSEATTVPSYEQYF. V usage is TRBV6-1 and J usage is TRBJ2-7, with D perhaps matching TRBD1 (5 bases). This CDR3 comprises 16 residues. In germline, CDR1 is MNHNS, CDR2 SASEGT. Trimming left V 0 bases short and J 1 base short, with 13 bases between.